Below, one T cell receptor beta chain is given with its context. Under the authors' procedure: Amplification with reference gene primers provided the estimates of nucleated cell counts. Repertoires were generated with immunoSEQ multiplex PCR, while TCRdb's copy carries only in-frame clones and drops some. D and trimming come from the DNA, and the V and J calls and clone size come from that table. Of about 430,000 clones listed, 70% to 90% are singletons. This sample was taken from a study of blood T cell repertoires in COVID-19. Overall study context: Nucleic acid was either cDNA or gDNA, and it came from T cells, B-cell-depleted T cells, or PBMCs.

The germline gives CDR1 SGHDN, CDR2 FVKESK. V trimming: 5 bases; J trimming: 5 bases; junction bases outside the gene matches: 9. CDR3 size: 15 residues. V gene TRBV14 combines with J gene TRBJ1-5; 7 positions match TRBD1. The TCR sequence derives from a man aged 18 to 35 with COVID-19, enrolled during active disease. The sample comprised peripheral blood. CDR3 nucleotides: TGTGCCAGCAGCGGACGGGACAGCTTAGATCAGCCCCAGCATTTT. The encoded protein is CASSGRDSLDQPQHF. Complete variable domain (other parts from reference TRBV14 and TRBJ1-5): EAGVTQFPSHSVIEKGQTVTLRCDPISGHDNLYWYRRVMGKEIKFLLHFVKESKQDESGMPNNRFLAERTGGTYSTLKVQPAELEDSGVYFCASSGRDSLDQPQHFGDGTRLSIL.